This TCR beta chain was recovered during a study of beta chain features in type 1 diabetes. Looking at the study overall: Healthy donors and patients showed comparable age, gender and cell yields.

In this sample, this clone turned up a few times. The antigen is not known. The CDR3 contains 15 residues. CDR1 and CDR2 from the germline V gene are SGHDN and FVKESK. Trimming took 9 bases from V and 7 from J, leaving 23 bases between them. Reverse transcription of all isolated RNA meant that expressed TCRB transcripts were sequenced. An average of around 3.5 million reads was obtained for naive, central memory and regulatory T cell samples. TCRdb's table, derived via immunoSEQ multiplex PCR, lists solely in-frame clones and lacks some. The data show 630,000 or so clones, about 14% seen once. Study conclusions and caveats: Type 1 diabetes patients showed fewer insertions and more deletions at VDJ junctions. With patients and controls alike, PCR might favor shorter templates to an equal degree. Researchers report that Type 1 diabetes patients had moderately but significantly shorter TCRB CDR3s across all four CD4+ subsets.

The V call is TRBV14, the J call TRBJ2-3; no firm D call. The sequenced sample consisted of naive CD4+ T cells from blood. This receptor was identified in a man between 18 and 29 years old with type 1 diabetes. CDR3 sequence reads: CASQAGLFQLNTQYF. CDR3 bases: TGTGCCAGTCAAGCCGGCCTGTTCCAGTTGAATACGCAGTATTTT.